The 8 T cell receptor beta chains below all came from one sample that was sequenced in a study of blood T cell repertoires in COVID-19. Generated by immunoSEQ multiplex PCR, the TCRdb table keeps only in-frame clones and is missing some. This table has around 200,000 clones, around 80% appearing once. The source material was peripheral blood. Source of these receptors: a young woman with COVID-19, enrolled during active disease.

In this sample, this clone turned up many times. The chain uses TRBV10-2 and TRBJ2-2; 9 nucleotides line up with TRBD1. V trimming: 3 bases; J trimming: 2 bases; junction bases outside the gene matches: 4. Germline CDR1 and CDR2: WSHSY and SAAADI. The CDR3 has 16 residues. The CDR3 nucleotides are TGCGCCAGCAGTGATGGGACAGGGCGCAACACCGGGGAGCTGTTTTTT. Translated: CASSDGTGRNTGELFF.

The CDR3 DNA reads as TGTGCCAGCAGCTTAGGGCGGACAGGGAGCGAGACCCAGTACTTC. The encoded protein is CASSLGRTGSETQYF. This rearrangement joins TRBV7-7 to TRBJ2-5; 8 positions agree with TRBD1. Trimming at V came to 1 base and at J to 5 bases, leaving 6 bases not matched to a gene. CDR3 length: 15 residues. Per germline, CDR1 SSHAT and CDR2 FNYEAQ (reference sequence).

This sequence joins TRBV21-1 and TRBJ1-4; the table calls TRBD1, which could not be checked here. TRBV21-1 is annotated as a pseudogene. The CDR3 has 18 residues. The CDR3 reads CASSINRAPDRGGEKLFF. The CDR3 nucleotides read TGTGCCAGCAGCATAAATCGGGCCCCCGACAGGGGAGGGGAAAAACTGTTTTTT.

Only one count was recorded for this clone. This sequence joins TRBV5-6 and TRBJ2-3; 7 nucleotides align to TRBD2. With 0 bases clipped from V and 2 bases from J, the junction kept 6 bases outside the gene matches. In germline, CDR1 is SGHDT, CDR2 YYEEEE. This CDR3 has 16 amino acids. As DNA, the CDR3 is TGTGCCAGCAGCTTGGACGCGCGGGGGTCCACAGATACGCAGTATTTT. Translation: CASSLDARGSTDTQYF.

This rearrangement joins TRBV19 to TRBJ2-1; 10 positions match TRBD1. The CDR3 has 15 amino acids. CDR1 and CDR2 from the germline V gene are LNHDA and SQIVND (reference sequence). V was clipped by 9 bases and J by 3 bases; unmatched bases: 8. In DNA, the CDR3 is TGTGCCAGCGCGCAGGACAGGGGGTACTACAATGAGCAGTTCTTC. Translated, it gives CASAQDRGYYNEQFF.

The chain employs TRBV11-3 and TRBJ1-1; 9 nucleotides match TRBD1. This CDR3 comprises 13 residues. The trim removed 5 bases at V and 5 bases at J, leaving 3 bases unmatched. CDR1 is SGHNT and CDR2 is YENEEA in the germline V gene. The CDR3 DNA follows: TGTGCCAGCAGCCGAGGACAGGGGACTGAAGCTTTCTTT. This codes for CASSRGQGTEAFF. Full variable domain (remainder filled in from reference TRBV11-3 and TRBJ1-1): EAGVVQSPRYKIIEKKQPVAFWCNPISGHNTLYWYLQNLGQGPELLIRYENEEAVDDSQLPKDRFSAERLKGVDSTLKIQPAELGDSAVYLCASSRGQGTEAFFGQGTRLTVV.

This chain connects TRBV4-3 to TRBJ2-7, with 11 bases matching TRBD2. The germline CDR1 and CDR2 sequences are LGHNA and YSLEER. With V trimmed by 0 bases and J by 1 base, 5 bases remained unmatched. The CDR3 is made up of 17 amino acids. The CDR3 bases are TGCGCCAGCAGCCAAGAAGTGGGGACTAGCGGATCCTACGAGCAGTACTTC. Translating gives CASSQEVGTSGSYEQYF.

In DNA, the CDR3 is TGTGCGACCCGGAGGGGGGGGGCCGCAGATGAGCAGTTCTTC. Translation gives CATRRGGAADEQFF. The chain recombines TRBV2 with TRBJ2-1, with D tentatively TRBD2 (7 bases). CDR3 length equals 14 residues. Per germline, CDR1 SNHLY and CDR2 FYNNEI.